The rows below give T cell receptor beta chains drawn from one sample of a study of OX40 agonist ivuxolimab in advanced cancers. Some clones are missing from TCRdb's copy, which holds only in-frame ones; the method was immunoSEQ multiplex PCR. The sample carries roughly 60,000 clones, 86% recorded once. The sequencing used CD4+ or CD8+ T cells sorted from blood, collected in a trial of the OX40 agonist ivuxolimab. The receptors derive from an adult with an advanced solid tumor such as melanoma, head and neck, liver or kidney cancer. CDR3s include the opening cysteine and the closing phenylalanine or tryptophan. D genes are given only for firm matches. The listing skips clone size in some rows; elsewhere it reads once, few, many or a size class.

J gene: TRBJ1-1
D gene: .
clone size: .
V gene: TRBV2
CDR3 length: 13
CDR3 DNA: TGTGCCAGCAGTGTGGAGGGGAGGACTGAAGCTTTCTTT
CDR3 protein: CASSVEGRTEAFF

J gene: TRBJ2-1
D gene: TRBD1
clone size: .
V gene: TRBV11-3
CDR3 length: 14
CDR3 DNA: TGTGCCAGCAGCCTACAGGGGTTCCCCAATGAGCAGTTCTTC
CDR3 protein: CASSLQGFPNEQFF

J gene: TRBJ1-5
D gene: TRBD1
clone size: .
V gene: TRBV19
CDR3 length: 17
CDR3 DNA: TGTGCCAGTAGTATCGGCAGGGGGCTTTATAGCAATCAGCCCCAGCATTTT
CDR3 protein: CASSIGRGLYSNQPQHF

J gene: TRBJ2-2
D gene: .
clone size: .
V gene: TRBV18
CDR3 length: 14
CDR3 DNA: TGTGCCAGCTCACCACCGGAGATCACCGGGGAGCTGTTTTTT
CDR3 protein: CASSPPEITGELFF

J gene: TRBJ2-7
D gene: TRBD1
clone size: .
V gene: TRBV11-3
CDR3 length: 15
CDR3 DNA: TGTGCCAGCAGCTTAGACGGACAGGGTATTAACGAGCAGTACTTC
CDR3 protein: CASSLDGQGINEQYF

J gene: TRBJ1-3
D gene: .
clone size: .
V gene: TRBV27
CDR3 length: 14
CDR3 DNA: TGTGCCAGCAGTTCAAAAGAAGACGGAAACACCATATATTTT
CDR3 protein: CASSSKEDGNTIYF

J gene: TRBJ2-5
D gene: TRBD2
clone size: .
V gene: TRBV6-5
CDR3 length: 15
CDR3 DNA: TGTGCCAGCACCTACGGGCGGGAGGGCCGGGAGACCCAGTACTTC
CDR3 protein: CASTYGREGRETQYF

J gene: TRBJ2-1
D gene: TRBD1
clone size: .
V gene: TRBV11-2
CDR3 length: 15
CDR3 DNA: TGTGCCAGCAGCCCGGACAGGGAGGCGTACAATGAGCAGTTCTTC
CDR3 protein: CASSPDREAYNEQFF

J gene: TRBJ1-1
D gene: .
clone size: .
V gene: TRBV5-1
CDR3 length: 16
CDR3 DNA: TGCGCCAGCAGCCCTCGACCGGGCGGGGGGAACACTGAAGCTTTCTTT
CDR3 protein: CASSPRPGGGNTEAFF

J gene: TRBJ2-7
D gene: .
clone size: .
V gene: TRBV11-2
CDR3 length: 15
CDR3 DNA: TGTGCCAGCAGCTTACAATTAGGACAAACCTACGAGCAGTACTTC
CDR3 protein: CASSLQLGQTYEQYF

J gene: TRBJ2-6
D gene: .
clone size: .
V gene: TRBV5-1
CDR3 length: 17
CDR3 DNA: TGCGCCAGCAGCTTCGAGACAGGCCAATTTGGGGCCAACGTCCTGACTTTC
CDR3 protein: CASSFETGQFGANVLTF

J gene: TRBJ1-1
D gene: TRBD1
clone size: .
V gene: TRBV5-4
CDR3 length: 14
CDR3 DNA: TGTGCCAGCAGCCCGGGACAGACTCCCACTGAAGCTTTCTTT
CDR3 protein: CASSPGQTPTEAFF

J gene: TRBJ2-1
D gene: .
clone size: .
V gene: TRBV29-1
CDR3 length: 10
CDR3 DNA: TGCAGCGCCCAAGAAGATGAGCAGTTCTTC
CDR3 protein: CSAQEDEQFF

J gene: TRBJ1-2
D gene: .
clone size: once
V gene: TRBV28
CDR3 length: 14
CDR3 DNA: TGTGCCAGCAGTTCCGGCCCGACCAACTATGGCTACACCTTC
CDR3 protein: CASSSGPTNYGYTF

J gene: TRBJ1-2
D gene: .
clone size: .
V gene: TRBV6-5
CDR3 length: 14
CDR3 DNA: TGTGCCAGCAGTTACCAGGGCAGGAGCTATGGCTACACCTTC
CDR3 protein: CASSYQGRSYGYTF

J gene: TRBJ2-3
D gene: TRBD1
clone size: .
V gene: TRBV7-2
CDR3 length: 13
CDR3 DNA: TGTGCCAGCAGCTTGTACAGGGGGGATACGCAGTATTTT
CDR3 protein: CASSLYRGDTQYF

J gene: TRBJ2-5
D gene: TRBD1
clone size: .
V gene: TRBV5-1
CDR3 length: 15
CDR3 DNA: TGCGCCAGTCAGACAGGGGCGGTTTCAGGGGAGACCCAGTACTTC
CDR3 protein: CASQTGAVSGETQYF

J gene: TRBJ2-2
D gene: TRBD2
clone size: .
V gene: TRBV7-3
CDR3 length: 16
CDR3 DNA: TGTGCCAGCAGCACGAGAGCGGGAGGGCCGGTCGGGGAGCTGTTTTTT
CDR3 protein: CASSTRAGGPVGELFF

J gene: TRBJ2-7
D gene: .
clone size: .
V gene: TRBV28
CDR3 length: 17
CDR3 DNA: TGTGCCAGCAGTTTTTCTCTACTCGCCCAACAGGCAGACGAGCAGTACTTC
CDR3 protein: CASSFSLLAQQADEQYF

J gene: TRBJ2-7
D gene: TRBD2
clone size: .
V gene: TRBV2
CDR3 length: 13
CDR3 DNA: TGTGCCAGCAACCGGGAGGGTATCTACGAGCAGTACTTC
CDR3 protein: CASNREGIYEQYF

J gene: TRBJ2-6
D gene: .
clone size: .
V gene: TRBV4-3
CDR3 length: 17
CDR3 DNA: TGCGCCAGCAGCCAAGATGTACCGGGCTCTGGGGCCAACGTCCTGACTTTC
CDR3 protein: CASSQDVPGSGANVLTF

J gene: TRBJ2-2
D gene: .
clone size: .
V gene: TRBV9
CDR3 length: 19
CDR3 DNA: TGTGCCAGCAGCGTACAGAGGGCAGATCACTCGGGGAACACCGGGGAGCTGTTTTTT
CDR3 protein: CASSVQRADHSGNTGELFF

J gene: TRBJ1-4
D gene: .
clone size: .
V gene: TRBV11-2
CDR3 length: 12
CDR3 DNA: TGTGCCAGCAGCTCCCGGGCAGAGGGACTGTTTTTT
CDR3 protein: CASSSRAEGLFF

J gene: TRBJ1-1
D gene: TRBD1
clone size: .
V gene: TRBV29-1
CDR3 length: 13
CDR3 DNA: TGCAGCGCTGAAGGGGGCCCGGACACTGAAGCTTTCTTT
CDR3 protein: CSAEGGPDTEAFF

J gene: TRBJ2-1
D gene: TRBD2
clone size: .
V gene: TRBV19
CDR3 length: 16
CDR3 DNA: TGTGCCAGTAGTCAGACTAGCCAAATCTCCTACAATGAGCAGTTCTTC
CDR3 protein: CASSQTSQISYNEQFF

J gene: TRBJ2-3
D gene: TRBD2
clone size: once
V gene: TRBV5-1
CDR3 length: 17
CDR3 DNA: TGCGCCAGCAGCTTGGGGTTGTGGGGCGGGAGTACAGATACGCAGTATTTT
CDR3 protein: CASSLGLWGGSTDTQYF

J gene: TRBJ1-2
D gene: .
clone size: .
V gene: TRBV29-1
CDR3 length: 14
CDR3 DNA: TGCAGCGTTGAAGAACAGGGTATCCGGGGTGGCTACACCTTC
CDR3 protein: CSVEEQGIRGGYTF

J gene: TRBJ2-1
D gene: .
clone size: few
V gene: TRBV20-1
CDR3 length: 11
CDR3 DNA: TGCAGTGCGATACTGGGGATCAGGCAGTTCTTC
CDR3 protein: CSAILGIRQFF

J gene: TRBJ2-5
D gene: TRBD2
clone size: .
V gene: TRBV7-2
CDR3 length: 16
CDR3 DNA: TGTGCCAGCAGCTTAGCGGGTAGCGGGGGTGGAGAGACCCAGTACTTC
CDR3 protein: CASSLAGSGGGETQYF

J gene: TRBJ2-2
D gene: .
clone size: once
V gene: TRBV10-3
CDR3 length: 13
CDR3 DNA: TGTGCCATCAGTGAAGAGAACACCGGGGAGCTGTTTTTT
CDR3 protein: CAISEENTGELFF

J gene: TRBJ2-5
D gene: .
clone size: .
V gene: TRBV19
CDR3 length: 13
CDR3 DNA: TGTGCCAGTAGGTCAGGGGGGCAAGAGACCCAGTACTTC
CDR3 protein: CASRSGGQETQYF

J gene: TRBJ2-2
D gene: TRBD1
clone size: once
V gene: TRBV4-1
CDR3 length: 18
CDR3 DNA: TGCGCCAGCAGCCAAGATAAGACCGGGACAGGGTACACCGGGGAGCTGTTTTTT
CDR3 protein: CASSQDKTGTGYTGELFF

J gene: TRBJ2-7
D gene: .
clone size: .
V gene: TRBV6-5
CDR3 length: 11
CDR3 DNA: TGTGCCAGCAGACGGGGCTACGAGCAGTACTTC
CDR3 protein: CASRRGYEQYF

J gene: TRBJ2-3
D gene: TRBD1
clone size: .
V gene: TRBV25-1
CDR3 length: 17
CDR3 DNA: TGTGCCAGCAGTGAGACTCCAGGGGGCCTTTTCACAGATACGCAGTATTTT
CDR3 protein: CASSETPGGLFTDTQYF

J gene: TRBJ2-1
D gene: TRBD2
clone size: .
V gene: TRBV11-3
CDR3 length: 13
CDR3 DNA: TGTGCCAGCAGCTCCCAGACCCAGCGGGAGCCGTTCTTC
CDR3 protein: CASSSQTQREPFF

J gene: TRBJ1-1
D gene: TRBD1
clone size: .
V gene: TRBV7-6
CDR3 length: 15
CDR3 DNA: TGTGCCAGCAGCTTGGACAGGGCGGCGAACACTGAAGCTTTCTTT
CDR3 protein: CASSLDRAANTEAFF

J gene: TRBJ2-7
D gene: TRBD1
clone size: .
V gene: TRBV6-5
CDR3 length: 15
CDR3 DNA: TGTGCCAGCAGTTATTCGACCGGGACAGGCTACGAGCAGTACTTC
CDR3 protein: CASSYSTGTGYEQYF

J gene: TRBJ1-6
D gene: .
clone size: .
V gene: TRBV7-9
CDR3 length: 14
CDR3 DNA: TGTGCCAGCAGCCCCAGGGAGGCAAATTCACCCCTCCACTTT
CDR3 protein: CASSPREANSPLHF

J gene: TRBJ2-5
D gene: .
clone size: .
V gene: TRBV2
CDR3 length: 15
CDR3 DNA: TGTGCCAGCAGTCGGGCGCCGGAGCGGCAAGAGACCCAGTACTTC
CDR3 protein: CASSRAPERQETQYF

J gene: TRBJ2-7
D gene: .
clone size: .
V gene: TRBV4-1
CDR3 length: 19
CDR3 DNA: TGCGCCAGCAGCCAAGTACTTATCTGGGGACACAATCACTCCTACGAGCAGTACTTC
CDR3 protein: CASSQVLIWGHNHSYEQYF

J gene: TRBJ1-5
D gene: .
clone size: .
V gene: TRBV4-2
CDR3 length: 14
CDR3 DNA: TGTGCCAGCAGCCAAGAGGACAGCAATCAGCCCCAGCATTTT
CDR3 protein: CASSQEDSNQPQHF

J gene: TRBJ1-4
D gene: TRBD1
clone size: .
V gene: TRBV5-4
CDR3 length: 16
CDR3 DNA: TGTGCCAGCAGCTTGGAACAGGGGGGGACTAATGAAAAACTGTTTTTT
CDR3 protein: CASSLEQGGTNEKLFF

J gene: TRBJ2-7
D gene: TRBD2
clone size: .
V gene: TRBV5-4
CDR3 length: 13
CDR3 DNA: TGTGCCAGCAGCACAGCGGGAGGTCTCGAGCAGTACTTC
CDR3 protein: CASSTAGGLEQYF

J gene: TRBJ2-3
D gene: .
clone size: .
V gene: TRBV5-1
CDR3 length: 15
CDR3 DNA: TGCGCCAGCAGACCTGGGACTCTAAACACAGATACGCAGTATTTT
CDR3 protein: CASRPGTLNTDTQYF

J gene: TRBJ2-2
D gene: TRBD1
clone size: .
V gene: TRBV7-2
CDR3 length: 13
CDR3 DNA: TGTGCCAGCAACAGGGGGAACACCGGGGAGCTGTTTTTT
CDR3 protein: CASNRGNTGELFF

J gene: TRBJ2-7
D gene: .
clone size: .
V gene: TRBV7-2
CDR3 length: 12
CDR3 DNA: TGTGCCACCCCCCGGAGTTACTACGAGCAGTACTTC
CDR3 protein: CATPRSYYEQYF

J gene: TRBJ1-2
D gene: TRBD1
clone size: .
V gene: TRBV28
CDR3 length: 13
CDR3 DNA: TGTGCCAGCAGCTTACAGGGGCAGGGTGGCTACACCTTC
CDR3 protein: CASSLQGQGGYTF

J gene: TRBJ2-1
D gene: .
clone size: .
V gene: TRBV5-6
CDR3 length: 13
CDR3 DNA: TGTGCCAGCAGCCGACTAGAATTCAATGAGCAGTTCTTC
CDR3 protein: CASSRLEFNEQFF

J gene: TRBJ2-7
D gene: TRBD1
clone size: .
V gene: TRBV2
CDR3 length: 14
CDR3 DNA: TGTGCCAGCAGCCCGGGGACAGGGAGATTCGAGGAGTACTTC
CDR3 protein: CASSPGTGRFEEYF

J gene: TRBJ1-1
D gene: .
clone size: .
V gene: TRBV7-9
CDR3 length: 15
CDR3 DNA: TGTGCCAGCACCAACCAGGGGAGGGGGAACACTGAAGCTTTCTTT
CDR3 protein: CASTNQGRGNTEAFF

J gene: TRBJ2-2
D gene: TRBD2
clone size: medium-sized
V gene: TRBV19
CDR3 length: 15
CDR3 DNA: TGTGCCAGTAGCCCCGGGACTAGAGGGACCGGGGAGCTGTTTTTT
CDR3 protein: CASSPGTRGTGELFF

J gene: TRBJ1-1
D gene: .
clone size: .
V gene: TRBV29-1
CDR3 length: 10
CDR3 DNA: TGCAGCGTAATTAAGACTGAAGCTTTCTTT
CDR3 protein: CSVIKTEAFF

J gene: TRBJ2-5
D gene: TRBD1
clone size: .
V gene: TRBV7-2
CDR3 length: 15
CDR3 DNA: TGTGCCAGCAGTTCCCGGACAGGGGGAGCGGAGACCCAGTACTTC
CDR3 protein: CASSSRTGGAETQYF

J gene: TRBJ2-5
D gene: TRBD1
clone size: .
V gene: TRBV6-1
CDR3 length: 14
CDR3 DNA: TGTGCCAGCAGTCCGTACGGACAGGGAGAGACCCAGTACTTC
CDR3 protein: CASSPYGQGETQYF